This T cell receptor (beta chain) was identified during a study of T cell changes during pregnancy in multiple sclerosis. This clone was counted once. Assay: immunoSEQ multiplex PCR; the TCRdb copy retains only in-frame clones and omits some. This sample has 25,000 to 40,000 clones, with about 88% found just once. Here the sequenced sample was CD8+ T cells from peripheral blood mononuclear cells, taken in the third trimester of pregnancy. The TCR comes from a female donor with multiple sclerosis, enrolled in a pregnancy study.

For the CDR3, the DNA is TGCGCCAGCAGCTTGGATGGTCCAGGGGCGGATGGCTACACCTTC. Translation gives CASSLDGPGADGYTF. The J gene is TRBJ1-2, the V gene TRBV5-1; D possibly corresponds to TRBD1 (6 bases). CDR1 and CDR2 (germline): SGHRS, YFSETQ. This CDR3 region has 15 residues. Trimming removed 0 bases at V and 6 bases at J, with 15 bases between.